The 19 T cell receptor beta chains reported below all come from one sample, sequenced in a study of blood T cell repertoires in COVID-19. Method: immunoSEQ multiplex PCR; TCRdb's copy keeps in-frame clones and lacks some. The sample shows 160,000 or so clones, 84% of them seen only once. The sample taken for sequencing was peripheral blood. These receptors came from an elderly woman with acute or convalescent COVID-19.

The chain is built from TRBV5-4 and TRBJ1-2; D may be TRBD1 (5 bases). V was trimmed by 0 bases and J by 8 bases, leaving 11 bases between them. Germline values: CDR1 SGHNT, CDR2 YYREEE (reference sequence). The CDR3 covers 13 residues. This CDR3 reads CASSLEGTMGYTF. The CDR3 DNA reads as TGTGCCAGCAGCTTGGAGGGGACTATGGGCTACACCTTC.

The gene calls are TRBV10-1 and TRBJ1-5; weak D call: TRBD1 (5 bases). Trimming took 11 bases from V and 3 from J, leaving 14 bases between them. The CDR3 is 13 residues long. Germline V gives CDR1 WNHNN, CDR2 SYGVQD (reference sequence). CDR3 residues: CAAGTGDNQPQHF. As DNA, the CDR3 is TGCGCCGCCGGGACGGGGGACAATCAGCCCCAGCATTTT.

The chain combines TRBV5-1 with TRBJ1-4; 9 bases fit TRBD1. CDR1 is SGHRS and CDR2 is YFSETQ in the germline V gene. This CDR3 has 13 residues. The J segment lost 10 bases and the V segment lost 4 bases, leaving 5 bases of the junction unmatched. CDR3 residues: CASSPTGGRKLFF. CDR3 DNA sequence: TGCGCCAGCAGCCCGACAGGGGGGAGAAAACTGTTTTTT.

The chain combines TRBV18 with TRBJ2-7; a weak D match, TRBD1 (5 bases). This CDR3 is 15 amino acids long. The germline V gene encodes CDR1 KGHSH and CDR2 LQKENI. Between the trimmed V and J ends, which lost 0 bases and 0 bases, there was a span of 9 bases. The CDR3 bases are TGTGCCAGCTCACCACCAACTCAGGGCTCCTACGAGCAGTACTTC. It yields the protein CASSPPTQGSYEQYF.

CDR3 amino acids: CASSLGLAFGANVLTF. DNA for the CDR3: TGTGCCAGCAGCTTAGGACTCGCGTTTGGGGCCAACGTCCTGACTTTC. V and J are TRBV7-2 and TRBJ2-6; D is ambiguous. Germline assignment: CDR1 SGHTA and CDR2 FQGNSA. This CDR3 spans 16 amino acids. V dropped 1 base and J dropped 3 bases, with 10 bases sitting between them.

This chain's CDR3 is CAYWTIGFYEQYF. The CDR3 nucleotides read TGTGCATATTGGACTATAGGGTTCTACGAGCAGTACTTC. The chain combines TRBV5-4 with TRBJ2-7; possible D gene TRBD2, 6 bases. Germline assignment: CDR1 SGHNT and CDR2 YYREEE (reference sequence). This CDR3 region has 13 residues.

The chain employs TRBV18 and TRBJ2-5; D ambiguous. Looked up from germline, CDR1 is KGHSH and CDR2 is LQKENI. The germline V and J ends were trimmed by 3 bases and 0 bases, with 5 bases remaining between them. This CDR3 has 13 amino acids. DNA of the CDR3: TGTGCCAGCTCACCTGAGTACCAAGAGACCCAGTACTTC. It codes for CASSPEYQETQYF.

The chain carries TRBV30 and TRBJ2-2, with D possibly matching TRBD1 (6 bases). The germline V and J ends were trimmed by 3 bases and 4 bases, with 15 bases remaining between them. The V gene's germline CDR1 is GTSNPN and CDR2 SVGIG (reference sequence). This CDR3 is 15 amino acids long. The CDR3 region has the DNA TGTGCCTGGAGGGGCCGGGGACACTCCACCGGGGAGCTGTTTTTT. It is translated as CAWRGRGHSTGELFF.

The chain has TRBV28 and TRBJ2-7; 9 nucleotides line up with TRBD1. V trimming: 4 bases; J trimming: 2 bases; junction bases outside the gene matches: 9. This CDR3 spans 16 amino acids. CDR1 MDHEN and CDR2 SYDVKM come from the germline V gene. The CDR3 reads CASSYDGTGWTYEQYF. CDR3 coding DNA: TGTGCCAGCAGTTACGACGGGACAGGGTGGACCTACGAGCAGTACTTC. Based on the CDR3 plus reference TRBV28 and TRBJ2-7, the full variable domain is DVKVTQSSRYLVKRTGEKVFLECVQDMDHENMFWYRQDPGLGLRLIYFSYDVKMKEKGDIPEGYSVSREKKERFSLILESASTNQTSMYLCASSYDGTGWTYEQYFGPGTRLTVT.

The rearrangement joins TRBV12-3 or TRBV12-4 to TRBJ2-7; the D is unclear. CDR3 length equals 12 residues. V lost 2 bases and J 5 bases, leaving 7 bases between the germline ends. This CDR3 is CASSLLGNEQYF. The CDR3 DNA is TGTGCCAGCAGTTTACTAGGAAACGAGCAGTACTTC.

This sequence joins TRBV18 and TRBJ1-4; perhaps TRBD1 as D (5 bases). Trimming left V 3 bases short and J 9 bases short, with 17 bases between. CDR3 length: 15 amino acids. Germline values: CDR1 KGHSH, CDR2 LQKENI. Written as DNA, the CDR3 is TGTGCCAGCTCACCGCCGGGACGGGGGTATCAAAAACTGTTTTTT. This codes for CASSPPGRGYQKLFF.

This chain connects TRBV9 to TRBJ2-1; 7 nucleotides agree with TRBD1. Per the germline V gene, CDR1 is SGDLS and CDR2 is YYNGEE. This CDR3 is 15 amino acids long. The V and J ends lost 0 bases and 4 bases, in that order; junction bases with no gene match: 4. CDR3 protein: CASSVEVRGYNEQFF. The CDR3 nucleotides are TGTGCCAGCAGCGTAGAGGTCAGGGGGTACAATGAGCAGTTCTTC. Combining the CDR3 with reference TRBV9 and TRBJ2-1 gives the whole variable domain DSGVTQTPKHLITATGQRVTLRCSPRSGDLSVYWYQQSLDQGLQFLIQYYNGEERAKGNILERFSAQQFPDLHSELNLSSLELGDSALYFCASSVEVRGYNEQFFGPGTRLTVL.

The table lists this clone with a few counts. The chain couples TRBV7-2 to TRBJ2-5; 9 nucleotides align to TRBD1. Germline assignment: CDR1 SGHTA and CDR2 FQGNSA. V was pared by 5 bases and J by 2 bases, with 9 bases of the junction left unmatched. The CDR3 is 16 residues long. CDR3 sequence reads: CASSHSTGTGQETQYF. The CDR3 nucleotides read TGTGCCAGCAGCCATTCTACCGGGACAGGGCAAGAGACCCAGTACTTC.

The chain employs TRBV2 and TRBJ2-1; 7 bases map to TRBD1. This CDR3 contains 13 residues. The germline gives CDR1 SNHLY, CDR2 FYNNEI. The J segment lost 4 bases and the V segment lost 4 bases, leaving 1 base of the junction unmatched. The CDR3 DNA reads TGTGCCAGCAGTGGGGACAGATACAATGAGCAGTTCTTC. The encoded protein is CASSGDRYNEQFF.

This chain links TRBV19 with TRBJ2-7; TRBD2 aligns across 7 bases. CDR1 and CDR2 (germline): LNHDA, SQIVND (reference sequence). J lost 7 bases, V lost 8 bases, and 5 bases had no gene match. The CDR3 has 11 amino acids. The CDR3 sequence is CASRGEGEQYF. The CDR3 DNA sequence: TGTGCCAGTCGGGGGGAGGGGGAGCAGTACTTC.

CDR3 DNA sequence: TGTGCCAGCAGCTTGACAGATAGCAATCAGCCCCAGCATTTT. Translated, it gives CASSLTDSNQPQHF. This sequence joins TRBV7-9 and TRBJ1-5; possible D gene TRBD1, 5 bases. This CDR3 spans 14 amino acids. Germline lookup yields CDR1 SEHNR and CDR2 FQNEAQ (reference sequence). Trimming cost V 3 bases and J 0 bases, with 6 bases left between them.

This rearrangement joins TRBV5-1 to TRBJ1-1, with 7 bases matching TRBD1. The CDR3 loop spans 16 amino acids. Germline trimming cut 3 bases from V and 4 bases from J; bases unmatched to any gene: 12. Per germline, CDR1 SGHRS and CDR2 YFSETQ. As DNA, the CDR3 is TGCGCCAGCAGCTCACCCATACAGGGGTGGGCCACTGAAGCTTTCTTT. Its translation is CASSSPIQGWATEAFF. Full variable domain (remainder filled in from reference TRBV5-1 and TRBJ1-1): KAGVTQTPRYLIKTRGQQVTLSCSPISGHRSVSWYQQTPGQGLQFLFEYFSETQRNKGNFPGRFSGRQFSNSRSEMNVSTLELGDSALYLCASSSPIQGWATEAFFGQGTRLTVV.

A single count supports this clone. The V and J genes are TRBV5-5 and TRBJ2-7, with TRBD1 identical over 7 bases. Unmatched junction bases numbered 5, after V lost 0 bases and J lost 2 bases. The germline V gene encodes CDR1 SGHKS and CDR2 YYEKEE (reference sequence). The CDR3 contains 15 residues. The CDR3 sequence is CASSLGQGKPYEQYF. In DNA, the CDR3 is TGTGCCAGCAGCTTGGGACAGGGAAAGCCCTACGAGCAGTACTTC.

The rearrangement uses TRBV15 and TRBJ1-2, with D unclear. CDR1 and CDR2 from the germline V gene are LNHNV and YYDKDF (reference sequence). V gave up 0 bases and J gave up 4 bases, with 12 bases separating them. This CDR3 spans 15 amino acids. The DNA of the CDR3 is TGTGCCACCAGCAGAGATCGCCCGGGTTTCTATGGCTACACCTTC. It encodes CATSRDRPGFYGYTF.